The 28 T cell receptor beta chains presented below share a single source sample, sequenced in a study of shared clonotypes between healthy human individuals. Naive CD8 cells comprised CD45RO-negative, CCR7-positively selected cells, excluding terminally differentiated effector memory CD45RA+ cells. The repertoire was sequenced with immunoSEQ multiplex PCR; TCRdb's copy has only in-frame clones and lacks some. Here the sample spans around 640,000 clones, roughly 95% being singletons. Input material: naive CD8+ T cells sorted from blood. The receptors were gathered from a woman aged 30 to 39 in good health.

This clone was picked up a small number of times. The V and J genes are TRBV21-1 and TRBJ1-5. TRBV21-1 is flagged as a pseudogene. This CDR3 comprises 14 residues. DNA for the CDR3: TGTGCCAGCAGCTCCCCGGGTAGCAATCAGCCCCAGCATTTT. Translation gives CASSSPGSNQPQHF.

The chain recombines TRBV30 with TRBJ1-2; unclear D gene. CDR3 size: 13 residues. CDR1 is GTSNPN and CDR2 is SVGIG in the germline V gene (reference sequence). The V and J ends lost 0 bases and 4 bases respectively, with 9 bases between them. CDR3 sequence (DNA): TGTGCCTGGAGTGTAGGCGATAGCTATGGCTACACCTTC. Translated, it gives CAWSVGDSYGYTF.

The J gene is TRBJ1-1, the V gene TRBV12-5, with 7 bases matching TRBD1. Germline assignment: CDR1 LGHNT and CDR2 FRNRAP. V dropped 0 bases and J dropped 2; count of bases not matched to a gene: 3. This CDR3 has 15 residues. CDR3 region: CASGLVQGTNTEAFF. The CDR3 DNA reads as TGTGCTAGTGGTTTGGTACAGGGGACAAACACTGAAGCTTTCTTT. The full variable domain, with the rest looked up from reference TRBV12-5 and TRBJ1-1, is DARVTQTPRHKVTEMGQEVTMRCQPILGHNTVFWYRQTMMQGLELLAYFRNRAPLDDSGMPKDRFSAEMPDATLATLKIQPSEPRDSAVYFCASGLVQGTNTEAFFGQGTRLTVV.

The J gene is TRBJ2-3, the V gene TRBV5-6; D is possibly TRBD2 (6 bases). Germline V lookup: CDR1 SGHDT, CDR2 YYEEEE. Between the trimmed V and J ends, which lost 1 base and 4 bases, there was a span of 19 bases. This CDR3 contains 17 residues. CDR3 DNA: TGTGCCAGCAGCTTGCCCCCGGAGGGAGTTGACGCAGATACGCAGTATTTT. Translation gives CASSLPPEGVDADTQYF.

The CDR3: CASKLAGAPYEQYF. The CDR3 coding sequence is TGTGCCAGCAAACTAGCGGGAGCTCCCTACGAGCAGTACTTC. The chain uses TRBV5-8 and TRBJ2-7; 11 bases line up with TRBD2. Germline assignment: CDR1 SGHTS and CDR2 YDEGEE. V was pared by 6 bases and J by 2 bases, with 4 bases of the junction left unmatched. The CDR3 has 14 amino acids.

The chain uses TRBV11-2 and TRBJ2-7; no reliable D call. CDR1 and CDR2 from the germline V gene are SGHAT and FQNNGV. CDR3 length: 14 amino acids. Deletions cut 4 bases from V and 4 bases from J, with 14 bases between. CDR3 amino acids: CASSSPRASYEQYF. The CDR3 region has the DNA TGTGCCAGCAGCTCCCCAAGGGCTAGTTACGAGCAGTACTTC.

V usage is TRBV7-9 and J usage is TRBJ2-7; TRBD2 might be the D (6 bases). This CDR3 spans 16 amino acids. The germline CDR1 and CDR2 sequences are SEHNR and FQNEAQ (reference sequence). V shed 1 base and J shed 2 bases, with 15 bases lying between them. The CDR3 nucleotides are TGTGCCAGCAGCTTAGGAGGGGCGGGGCCAGCCTACGAGCAGTACTTC. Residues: CASSLGGAGPAYEQYF.

CDR3 region: CASSQDGEGNYNEQFF. The CDR3 coding sequence is TGCGCCAGCAGCCAAGATGGGGAAGGCAACTACAATGAGCAGTTCTTC. The chain combines TRBV4-1 with TRBJ2-1; D gene ambiguous. The germline V and J ends were trimmed by 0 bases and 3 bases, with 12 bases remaining between them. CDR1 is MGHRA and CDR2 is YSYEKL in the germline V gene. CDR3 length: 16 amino acids.

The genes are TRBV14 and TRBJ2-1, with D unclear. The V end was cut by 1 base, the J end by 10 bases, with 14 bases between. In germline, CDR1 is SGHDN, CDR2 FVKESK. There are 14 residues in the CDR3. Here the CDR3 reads CASSQVAPGREQFF. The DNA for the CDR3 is TGTGCCAGCAGCCAAGTGGCGCCAGGAAGAGAGCAGTTCTTC.

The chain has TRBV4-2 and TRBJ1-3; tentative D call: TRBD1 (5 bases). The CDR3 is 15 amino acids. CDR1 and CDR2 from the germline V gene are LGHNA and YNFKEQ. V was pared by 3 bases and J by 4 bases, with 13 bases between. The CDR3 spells CASSQEAGIGNTIYF. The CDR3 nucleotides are TGTGCCAGCAGCCAGGAGGCAGGGATCGGAAACACCATATATTTT.

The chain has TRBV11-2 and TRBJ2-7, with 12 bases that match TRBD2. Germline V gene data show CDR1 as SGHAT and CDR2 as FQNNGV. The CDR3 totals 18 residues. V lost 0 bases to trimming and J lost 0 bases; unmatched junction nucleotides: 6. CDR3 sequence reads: CASSLELAGGSLSYEQYF. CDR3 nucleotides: TGTGCCAGCAGCTTAGAGCTAGCGGGAGGGTCCCTCTCCTACGAGCAGTACTTC.

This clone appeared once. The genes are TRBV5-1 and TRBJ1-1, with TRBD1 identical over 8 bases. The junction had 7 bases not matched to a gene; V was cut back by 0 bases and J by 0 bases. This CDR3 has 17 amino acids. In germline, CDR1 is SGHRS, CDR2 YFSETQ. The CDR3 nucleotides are TGCGCCAGCAGCTTGGTGCAGGGGGCGGGCCTGAACACTGAAGCTTTCTTT. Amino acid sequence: CASSLVQGAGLNTEAFF.

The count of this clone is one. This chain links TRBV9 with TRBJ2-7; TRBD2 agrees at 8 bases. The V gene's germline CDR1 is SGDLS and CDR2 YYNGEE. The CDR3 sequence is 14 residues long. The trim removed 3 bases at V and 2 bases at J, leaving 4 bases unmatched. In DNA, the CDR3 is TGTGCCAGCAGCGCGAGCGGGAGCCCCTACGAGCAGTACTTC. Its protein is CASSASGSPYEQYF.

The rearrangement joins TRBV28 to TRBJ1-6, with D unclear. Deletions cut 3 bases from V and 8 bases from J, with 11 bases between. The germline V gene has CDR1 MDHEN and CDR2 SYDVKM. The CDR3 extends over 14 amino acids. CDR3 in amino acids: CASSLLFLDSPLHF. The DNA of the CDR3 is TGTGCCAGCAGTTTGCTTTTTCTAGATTCACCCCTCCACTTT.

CDR3 nucleotides: TGTGCCAGCAGTAGTTCCGCGGACACTGAAGCTTTCTTT. It encodes CASSSSADTEAFF. This chain connects TRBV6-5 to TRBJ1-1; unclear D gene. This CDR3 spans 13 amino acids. The V end lost 5 bases, the J end lost 3 bases, and 10 bases lay between the germline ends. CDR1 is MNHEY, CDR2 SVGAGI, per germline.

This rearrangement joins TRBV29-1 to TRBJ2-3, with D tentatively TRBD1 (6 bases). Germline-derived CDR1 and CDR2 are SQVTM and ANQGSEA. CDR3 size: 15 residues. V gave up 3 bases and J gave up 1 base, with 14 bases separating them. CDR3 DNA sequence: TGCAGCGTTGAGGCAGGGGTGTTGGGCACAGATACGCAGTATTTT. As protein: CSVEAGVLGTDTQYF.

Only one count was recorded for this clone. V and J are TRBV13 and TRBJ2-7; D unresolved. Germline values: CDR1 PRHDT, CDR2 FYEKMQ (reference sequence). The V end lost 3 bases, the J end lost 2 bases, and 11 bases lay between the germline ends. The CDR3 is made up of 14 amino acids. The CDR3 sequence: CASSFGDIPYEQYF. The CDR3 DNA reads TGTGCCAGCAGCTTTGGAGACATCCCCTACGAGCAGTACTTC.

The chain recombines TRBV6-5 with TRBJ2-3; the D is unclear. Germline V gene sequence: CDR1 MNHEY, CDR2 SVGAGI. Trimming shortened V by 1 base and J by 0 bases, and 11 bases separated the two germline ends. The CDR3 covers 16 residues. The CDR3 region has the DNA TGTGCCAGCAGTTACTGGCCACAGAGGAGCACAGATACGCAGTATTTT. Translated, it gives CASSYWPQRSTDTQYF.

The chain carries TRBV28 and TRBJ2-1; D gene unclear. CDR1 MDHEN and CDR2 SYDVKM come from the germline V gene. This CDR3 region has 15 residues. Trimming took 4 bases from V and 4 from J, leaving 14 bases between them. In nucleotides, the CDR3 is TGTGCCAGCAGTTCCCCCGTAACAAAGTACAATGAGCAGTTCTTC. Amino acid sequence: CASSSPVTKYNEQFF.

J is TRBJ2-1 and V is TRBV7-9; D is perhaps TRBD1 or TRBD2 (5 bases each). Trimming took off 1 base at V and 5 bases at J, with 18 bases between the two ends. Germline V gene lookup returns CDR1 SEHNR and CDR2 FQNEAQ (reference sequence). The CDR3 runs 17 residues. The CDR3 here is CASSLGGARGRDNEQFF. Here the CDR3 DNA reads TGTGCCAGCAGCTTAGGAGGGGCGCGAGGGAGAGACAATGAGCAGTTCTTC.

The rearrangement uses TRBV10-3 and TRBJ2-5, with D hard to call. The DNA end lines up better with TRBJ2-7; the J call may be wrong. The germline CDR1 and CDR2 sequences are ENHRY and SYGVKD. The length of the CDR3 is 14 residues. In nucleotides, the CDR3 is TGTGCCATCAGTGAGACCACAGATCCCCCCGAGCAGTACTTC. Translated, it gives CAISETTDPPEQYF.

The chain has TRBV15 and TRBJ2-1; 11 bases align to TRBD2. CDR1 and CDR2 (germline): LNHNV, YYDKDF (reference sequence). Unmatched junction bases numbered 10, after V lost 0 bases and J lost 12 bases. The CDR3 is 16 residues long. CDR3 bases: TGTGCCACCAGCAGAGATCTTACTAGCGGGAGTGCCTTGCAGTTCTTC. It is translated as CATSRDLTSGSALQFF. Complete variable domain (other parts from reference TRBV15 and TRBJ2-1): DAMVIQNPRYQVTQFGKPVTLSCSQTLNHNVMYWYQQKSSQAPKLLFHYYDKDFNNEADTPDNFQSRRPNTSFCFLDIRSPGLGDTAMYLCATSRDLTSGSALQFFGPGTRLTVL.

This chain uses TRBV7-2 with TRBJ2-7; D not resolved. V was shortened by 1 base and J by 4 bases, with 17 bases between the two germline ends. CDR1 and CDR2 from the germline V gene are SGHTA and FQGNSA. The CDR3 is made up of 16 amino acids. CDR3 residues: CASSLETVDPNYEQYF. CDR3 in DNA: TGTGCCAGCAGCTTAGAAACGGTGGACCCCAATTACGAGCAGTACTTC.

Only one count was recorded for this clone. CDR3 coding DNA: TGTGCCAGTAGTATTTCGAGTCGGTCCTACGAGCAGTACTTC. It codes for CASSISSRSYEQYF. The chain is built from TRBV19 and TRBJ2-7, with unresolved D. Trimming removed 3 bases at V and 1 base at J, with 10 bases between. In germline, CDR1 is LNHDA, CDR2 SQIVND (reference sequence). The CDR3 is 14 amino acids.

The CDR3 sequence: CASTTSGEGIEAFF. CDR3 sequence (DNA): TGTGCCAGCACCACTTCCGGGGAGGGAATAGAAGCTTTCTTT. V gene TRBV28 combines with J gene TRBJ1-1, with no clear D. CDR1 and CDR2 (germline): MDHEN, SYDVKM. The CDR3 has 14 residues. V was pared by 7 bases and J by 8 bases, with 20 bases between.

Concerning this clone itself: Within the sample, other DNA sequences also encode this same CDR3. The CDR3 bases are TGTGCCAGCAGCTTGGTTACTGGCTCTTCTGGCTACACCTTC. Translated: CASSLVTGSSGYTF. The V and J genes are TRBV5-8 and TRBJ1-2, with D uncertain. Trimming cost V 0 bases and J 7 bases, with 13 bases left between them. The length of the CDR3 is 14 residues. CDR1 SGHTS and CDR2 YDEGEE come from the germline V gene.

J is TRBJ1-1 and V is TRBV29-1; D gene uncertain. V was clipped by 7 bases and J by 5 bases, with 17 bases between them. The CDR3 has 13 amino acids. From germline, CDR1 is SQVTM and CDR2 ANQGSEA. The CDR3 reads CSGMMGIRTEAFF. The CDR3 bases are TGCAGCGGAATGATGGGGATTCGGACTGAAGCTTTCTTT.

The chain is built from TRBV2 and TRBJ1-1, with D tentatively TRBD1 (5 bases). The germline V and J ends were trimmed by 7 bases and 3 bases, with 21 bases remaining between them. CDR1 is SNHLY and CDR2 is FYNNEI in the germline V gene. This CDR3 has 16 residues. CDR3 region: CASTGPWLGPDTEAFF. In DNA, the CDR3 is TGTGCCAGCACGGGACCCTGGTTGGGGCCAGACACTGAAGCTTTCTTT.